This T cell receptor beta chain derives from a study of blood T cells in healthy people across ages. In germline, CDR1 is SNHLY, CDR2 FYNNEI. Trimming removed 7 bases at V and 6 bases at J, with 19 bases between. The CDR3 is 14 amino acids. Alongside a J-beta primer mix, a sample-barcoded 5' primer served in a second PCR lasting 7 to 11 cycles. One entry per CDR3 protein results from TCRdb running MiXCR on the 5' RACE reads. The data show some 1.4 million distinct CDR3 sequences, 42% seen once. This clonotype was seen a few times. The genes are TRBV2 and TRBJ2-7; D is ambiguous. The sequencing sample was made of blood. The clonotype originates from a woman younger than 35 in good health. This chain's CDR3 is CASNIAESNGEQYF. The CDR3 DNA reads as TGTGCCAGCAATATAGCCGAAAGTAATGGCGAGCAGTACTTC.